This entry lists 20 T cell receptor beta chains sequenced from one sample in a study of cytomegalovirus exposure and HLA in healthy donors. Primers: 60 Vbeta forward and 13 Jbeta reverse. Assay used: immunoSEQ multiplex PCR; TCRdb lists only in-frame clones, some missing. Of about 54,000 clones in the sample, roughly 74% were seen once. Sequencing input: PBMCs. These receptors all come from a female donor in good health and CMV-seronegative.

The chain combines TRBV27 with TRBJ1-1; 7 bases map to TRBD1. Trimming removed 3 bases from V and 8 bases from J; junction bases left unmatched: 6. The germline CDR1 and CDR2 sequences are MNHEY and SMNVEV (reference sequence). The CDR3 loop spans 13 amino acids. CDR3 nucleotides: TGTGCCAGCAGTTTTGACAGGGTAAGGGAAGCTTTCTTT. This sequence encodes CASSFDRVREAFF.

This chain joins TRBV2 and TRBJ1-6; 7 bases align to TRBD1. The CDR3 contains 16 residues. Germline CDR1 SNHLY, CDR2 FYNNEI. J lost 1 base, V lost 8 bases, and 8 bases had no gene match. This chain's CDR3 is CASVDNRGSYNSPLHF. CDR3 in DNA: TGTGCCAGCGTTGATAACAGGGGTTCCTATAATTCACCCCTCCACTTT.

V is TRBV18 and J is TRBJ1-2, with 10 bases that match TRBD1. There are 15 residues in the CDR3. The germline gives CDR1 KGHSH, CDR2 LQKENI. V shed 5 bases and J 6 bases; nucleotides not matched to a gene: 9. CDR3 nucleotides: TGTGCCAGCTCAACAGACAGGGGGCCAAGAGATGGCTACACCTTC. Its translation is CASSTDRGPRDGYTF.

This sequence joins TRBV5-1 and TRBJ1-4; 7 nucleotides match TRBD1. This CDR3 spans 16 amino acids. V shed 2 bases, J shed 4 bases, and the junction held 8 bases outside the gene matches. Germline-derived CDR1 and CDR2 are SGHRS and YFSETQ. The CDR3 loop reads CASSLTGTANNEKLFF. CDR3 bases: TGCGCCAGCAGCTTAACCGGGACAGCCAATAATGAAAAACTGTTTTTT.

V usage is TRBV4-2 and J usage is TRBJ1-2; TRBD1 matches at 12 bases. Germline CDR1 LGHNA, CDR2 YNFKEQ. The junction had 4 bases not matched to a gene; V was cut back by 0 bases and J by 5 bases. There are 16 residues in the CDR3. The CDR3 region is CASSQDGTGGIYGYTF. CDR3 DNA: TGTGCCAGCAGCCAAGACGGGACAGGGGGCATTTATGGCTACACCTTC.

CDR3 in amino acids: CASSIQGGRRTEAFF. The CDR3 bases are TGTGCCAGTAGTATTCAGGGGGGCCGGAGGACTGAAGCTTTCTTT. The V call is TRBV19, the J call TRBJ1-1; 7 nucleotides agree with TRBD1. This CDR3 contains 15 residues. V lost 3 bases to trimming and J lost 5 bases; unmatched junction nucleotides: 9. Germline V gene lookup returns CDR1 LNHDA and CDR2 SQIVND (reference sequence).

The CDR3 loop is CASSTFLDISYEQYF. CDR3 bases: TGTGCCAGCTCCACTTTTTTGGACATCTCCTACGAGCAGTACTTC. The chain joins TRBV4-2 to TRBJ2-7; D is perhaps TRBD1 (5 bases). Trimming shortened V by 8 bases and J by 0 bases, and 17 bases separated the two germline ends. The CDR3 sequence is 15 residues long. Germline assignment: CDR1 LGHNA and CDR2 YNFKEQ.

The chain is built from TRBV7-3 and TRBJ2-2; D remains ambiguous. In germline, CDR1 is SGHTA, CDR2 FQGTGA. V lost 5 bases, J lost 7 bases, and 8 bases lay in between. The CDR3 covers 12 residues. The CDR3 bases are TGTGCCAGCAGCGCGAACGGCGGGGAGCTGTTTTTT. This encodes CASSANGGELFF.

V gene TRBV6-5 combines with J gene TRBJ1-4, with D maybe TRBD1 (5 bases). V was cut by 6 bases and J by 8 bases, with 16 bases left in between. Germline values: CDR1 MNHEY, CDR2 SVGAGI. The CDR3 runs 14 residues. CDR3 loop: CASSPGPPGEKLFF. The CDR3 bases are TGTGCCAGCAGCCCAGGTCCCCCAGGGGAAAAACTGTTTTTT.

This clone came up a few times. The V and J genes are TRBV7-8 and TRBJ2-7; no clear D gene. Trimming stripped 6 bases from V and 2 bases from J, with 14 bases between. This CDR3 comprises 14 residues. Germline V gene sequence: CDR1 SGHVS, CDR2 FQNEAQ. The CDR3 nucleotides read TGTGCCAGCAGTTTTAGCATACCCACCTACGAGCAGTACTTC. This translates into CASSFSIPTYEQYF.

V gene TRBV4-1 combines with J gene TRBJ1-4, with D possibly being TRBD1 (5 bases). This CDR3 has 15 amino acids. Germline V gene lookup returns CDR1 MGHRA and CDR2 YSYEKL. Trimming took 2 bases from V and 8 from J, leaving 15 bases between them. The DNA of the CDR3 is TGCGCCAGCAGCCAAATAGGGGTGGGGCAGGAAAAACTGTTTTTT. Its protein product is CASSQIGVGQEKLFF.

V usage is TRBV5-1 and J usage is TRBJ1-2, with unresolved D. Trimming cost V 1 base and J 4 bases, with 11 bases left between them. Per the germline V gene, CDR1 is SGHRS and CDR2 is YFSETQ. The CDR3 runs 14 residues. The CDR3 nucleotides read TGCGCCAGCAGCTTGAACAGTCCCAGCTATGGCTACACCTTC. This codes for CASSLNSPSYGYTF.

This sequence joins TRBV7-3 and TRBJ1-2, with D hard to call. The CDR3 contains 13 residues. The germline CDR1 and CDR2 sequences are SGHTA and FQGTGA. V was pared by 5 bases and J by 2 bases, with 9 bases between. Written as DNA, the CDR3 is TGTGCCAGCAGCCCCGGACTGAACTATGGCTACACCTTC. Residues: CASSPGLNYGYTF.

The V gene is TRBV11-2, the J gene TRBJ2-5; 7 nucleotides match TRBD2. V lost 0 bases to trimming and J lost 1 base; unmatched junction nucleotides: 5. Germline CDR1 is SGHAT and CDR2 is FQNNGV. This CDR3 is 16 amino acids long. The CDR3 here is CASSLDIGGGQETQYF. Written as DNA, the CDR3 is TGTGCCAGCAGCTTAGATATTGGCGGGGGCCAAGAGACCCAGTACTTC. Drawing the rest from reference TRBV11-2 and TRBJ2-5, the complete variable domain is EAGVAQSPRYKIIEKRQSVAFWCNPISGHATLYWYQQILGQGPKLLIQFQNNGVVDDSQLPKDRFSAERLKGVDSTLKIQPAKLEDSAVYLCASSLDIGGGQETQYFGPGTRLLVL.

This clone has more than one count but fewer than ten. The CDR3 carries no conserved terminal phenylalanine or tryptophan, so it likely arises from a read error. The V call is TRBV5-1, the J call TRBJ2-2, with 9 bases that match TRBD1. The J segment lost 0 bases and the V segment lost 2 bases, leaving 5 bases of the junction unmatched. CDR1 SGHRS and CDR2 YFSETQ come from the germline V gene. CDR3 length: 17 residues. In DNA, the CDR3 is TGCGCCAGCAGCTTCCTTAGGACAGGGGCGAACACCGGGGAGCTGTTTCTT. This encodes CASSFLRTGANTGELFL.

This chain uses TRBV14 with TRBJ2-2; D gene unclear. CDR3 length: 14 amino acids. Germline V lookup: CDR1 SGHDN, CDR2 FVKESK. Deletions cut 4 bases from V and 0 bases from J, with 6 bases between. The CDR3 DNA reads TGTGCCAGCAGCCCAGGAACGAACACCGGGGAGCTGTTTTTT. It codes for CASSPGTNTGELFF.

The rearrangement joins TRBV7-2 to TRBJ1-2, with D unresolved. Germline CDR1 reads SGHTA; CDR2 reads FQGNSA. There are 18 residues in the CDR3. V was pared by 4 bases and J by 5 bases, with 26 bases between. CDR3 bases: TGTGCCAGCAGCTCTGAGCTTGGCCAGGCATTTTCTACTTATGGCTACACCTTC. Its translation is CASSSELGQAFSTYGYTF.

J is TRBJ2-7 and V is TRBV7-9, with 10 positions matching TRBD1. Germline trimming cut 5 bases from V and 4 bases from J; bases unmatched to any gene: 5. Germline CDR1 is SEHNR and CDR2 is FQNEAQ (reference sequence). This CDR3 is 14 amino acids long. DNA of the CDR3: TGTGCCAGCAGCCCATGGACAGGGGGTTACGAGCAGTACTTC. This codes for CASSPWTGGYEQYF.

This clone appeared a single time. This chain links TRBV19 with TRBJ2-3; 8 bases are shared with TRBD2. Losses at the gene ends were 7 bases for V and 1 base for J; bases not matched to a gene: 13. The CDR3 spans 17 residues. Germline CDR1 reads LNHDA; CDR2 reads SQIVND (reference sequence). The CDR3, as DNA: TGTGCCAGTATAGGTGAACGTAGCGGGGCCCGCACAGATACGCAGTATTTT. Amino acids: CASIGERSGARTDTQYF.

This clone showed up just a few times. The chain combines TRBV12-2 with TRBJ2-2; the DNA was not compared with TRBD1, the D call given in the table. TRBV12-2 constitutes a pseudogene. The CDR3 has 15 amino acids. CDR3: CALLPGTEVTGELFF. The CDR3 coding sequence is TGTGCTCTTCTACCAGGGACAGAGGTAACCGGGGAGCTGTTTTTT.